Shown below are 25 T cell receptor beta chains from a single sample sequenced in a study of cytomegalovirus exposure and HLA in healthy donors. The PCR made use of 60 Vbeta and 13 Jbeta primers. Method: immunoSEQ multiplex PCR; TCRdb's copy keeps in-frame clones and lacks some. The sample data list 95,000 to 150,000 clones. The sample taken for sequencing was PBMCs. Receptors originate from a man aged 18 to 29 in good health and CMV-seronegative.

The J gene is TRBJ2-2, the V gene TRBV5-4; no clear D gene. V lost 6 bases and J 10 bases, leaving 19 bases between the germline ends. This CDR3 has 14 amino acids. From germline, CDR1 is SGHNT and CDR2 YYREEE (reference sequence). This CDR3 is CASTLPPPREELFF. CDR3 sequence (DNA): TGTGCCAGCACCCTCCCTCCCCCCCGAGAGGAGCTGTTTTTT.

The chain carries TRBV18 and TRBJ2-5; possible D gene TRBD2, 5 bases. The CDR3 consists of 16 residues. Germline V lookup: CDR1 KGHSH, CDR2 LQKENI. With 1 base removed from V and 7 bases from J, the gap between germline ends came to 19 bases. Here the CDR3 reads CASSPRADFTLGTQYF. CDR3 bases: TGTGCCAGCTCACCACGTGCGGACTTCACTTTAGGGACCCAGTACTTC. The full variable domain, completed using reference TRBV18 and TRBJ2-5, is NAGVMQNPRHLVRRRGQEARLRCSPMKGHSHVYWYRQLPEEGLKFMVYLQKENIIDESGMPKERFSAEFPKEGPSILRIQQVVRGDSAAYFCASSPRADFTLGTQYFGPGTRLLVL.

V usage is TRBV25-1 and J usage is TRBJ1-1; possible D gene TRBD1, 6 bases. The CDR3 consists of 13 residues. Looked up from germline, CDR1 is MGHDK and CDR2 is SYGVNS. Trimming took 4 bases from V and 3 from J, leaving 9 bases between them. CDR3 amino acids: CASSVQGYTEAFF. In DNA, the CDR3 is TGTGCCAGCAGTGTCCAGGGGTACACTGAAGCTTTCTTT.

The chain uses TRBV5-1 and TRBJ2-1, with D possibly being TRBD1 (6 bases). Germline values: CDR1 SGHRS, CDR2 YFSETQ. This CDR3 has 11 amino acids. Trimming took 6 bases from V and 13 from J, leaving 14 bases between them. The CDR3 DNA reads as TGCGCCAGCAAAACCGGACAGACCCAGTTCTTC. It codes for CASKTGQTQFF.

V is TRBV29-1 and J is TRBJ2-7; 13 bases line up with TRBD2. CDR3 length: 15 amino acids. J was trimmed by 4 bases and V by 6 bases; bases with no gene match: 9. The germline gives CDR1 SQVTM, CDR2 ANQGSEA. CDR3 sequence (DNA): TGCAGCGTCGTAGACGGGACTAGCGGGGAGTACGAGCAGTACTTC. As protein: CSVVDGTSGEYEQYF.

The rearrangement joins TRBV5-6 to TRBJ1-1, with 10 bases lining up with TRBD1. V trimming: 3 bases; J trimming: 4 bases; junction bases outside the gene matches: 6. This CDR3 has 15 amino acids. Germline-derived CDR1 and CDR2 are SGHDT and YYEEEE. CDR3: CASSSDRGFGTEAFF. The CDR3 DNA reads as TGTGCCAGCAGCTCGGACAGGGGGTTTGGCACTGAAGCTTTCTTT.

The chain recombines TRBV7-8 with TRBJ1-1; TRBD1 matches 8 bases. V shed 0 bases, J shed 3 bases, and the junction held 3 bases outside the gene matches. CDR1 and CDR2 (germline): SGHVS, FQNEAQ. The CDR3 has 15 amino acids. The CDR3 sequence is CASSLAYRGDTEAFF. In nucleotides, the CDR3 is TGTGCCAGCAGCTTAGCCTACAGGGGGGACACTGAAGCTTTCTTT.

This rearrangement joins TRBV5-4 to TRBJ2-1; 8 bases line up with TRBD1. V was pared by 4 bases and J by 3 bases, with 6 bases of the junction left unmatched. Germline V gene sequence: CDR1 SGHNT, CDR2 YYREEE (reference sequence). The CDR3 is made up of 15 amino acids. The DNA of the CDR3 is TGTGCCAGCAGCAAACCGGGACAGGTCTACAATGAGCAGTTCTTC. This translates into CASSKPGQVYNEQFF.

The V call is TRBV30, the J call TRBJ2-5, with a tentative D call TRBD1 (6 bases). Per the germline V gene, CDR1 is GTSNPN and CDR2 is SVGIG (reference sequence). V lost 2 bases, J lost 2 bases, and 12 bases lay in between. The CDR3 length is 14 residues. The CDR3: CAWSRNRAQETQYF. CDR3 bases: TGTGCCTGGAGTCGGAACAGGGCGCAAGAGACCCAGTACTTC.

This chain uses TRBV19 with TRBJ2-7; 7 nucleotides agree with TRBD1. This CDR3 region has 14 residues. Germline trimming cut 5 bases from V and 5 bases from J; bases unmatched to any gene: 9. CDR1 is LNHDA, CDR2 SQIVND, per germline (reference sequence). The CDR3 is CASSPNRDSHEQYF. In DNA form, the CDR3 reads TGTGCCAGTAGTCCCAACCGGGACAGCCACGAGCAGTACTTC.

This sequence joins TRBV6-5 and TRBJ2-7, with 8 nucleotides matching TRBD2. Germline loops: CDR1 MNHEY, CDR2 SVGAGI. The CDR3 length is 15 residues. The junction had 5 bases not matched to a gene; V was cut back by 3 bases and J by 1 base. DNA for the CDR3: TGTGCCAGCAGTTATACGCGACTAGCGTCCTACGAGCAGTACTTC. Translated, it gives CASSYTRLASYEQYF.

About this clone itself: The junction differs from germline at one of its ends, possibly a read error. This rearrangement joins TRBV18 to TRBJ2-7, with 9 bases matching TRBD1. CDR1 and CDR2 from the germline V gene are KGHSH and LQKENI. CDR3 length equals 15 residues. CDR3: CASTPLGQGSYEQYF. CDR3 nucleotides: TGTGCCAGCACACCATTGGGACAGGGCTCCTACGAGCAGTACTTC.

V is TRBV18 and J is TRBJ2-5; TRBD2 matches 15 bases. V lost 5 bases to trimming and J lost 5 bases; unmatched junction nucleotides: 9. CDR1 is KGHSH and CDR2 is LQKENI in the germline V gene. CDR3 size: 17 residues. The CDR3 protein is CASSYGLAGGPVETQYF. The CDR3 DNA reads as TGTGCCAGCTCATATGGACTAGCGGGAGGGCCCGTGGAGACCCAGTACTTC.

The chain is built from TRBV5-1 and TRBJ2-2; TRBD2 is a possible D gene (6 bases). The germline gives CDR1 SGHRS, CDR2 YFSETQ. V lost 4 bases to trimming and J lost 7 bases, with 14 bases between them. The CDR3 has 14 residues. This chain's CDR3 is CASSARDLSGELFF. Written as DNA, the CDR3 is TGCGCCAGCAGCGCTAGGGACTTAAGCGGGGAGCTGTTTTTT.

The J gene is TRBJ2-7, the V gene TRBV15; D uncertain. This CDR3 has 14 residues. CDR1 is LNHNV, CDR2 YYDKDF, per germline (reference sequence). The V and J ends lost 0 bases and 2 bases respectively, with 8 bases between them. DNA of the CDR3: TGTGCCACCAGCAGAGATCCGCAGACCTACGAGCAGTACTTC. Its protein product is CATSRDPQTYEQYF. Variable domain in full (rest from reference TRBV15 and TRBJ2-7): DAMVIQNPRYQVTQFGKPVTLSCSQTLNHNVMYWYQQKSSQAPKLLFHYYDKDFNNEADTPDNFQSRRPNTSFCFLDIRSPGLGDTAMYLCATSRDPQTYEQYFGPGTRLTVT.

The chain links TRBV30 to TRBJ1-2, with TRBD1 as a possible D gene (6 bases). V dropped 5 bases and J dropped 2 bases, with 15 bases sitting between them. CDR3 length equals 14 residues. Germline CDR1 reads GTSNPN; CDR2 reads SVGIG (reference sequence). CDR3 protein: CAWHTGNLNYGYTF. The CDR3 bases are TGTGCCTGGCATACAGGGAACTTAAACTATGGCTACACCTTC.

The chain couples TRBV19 to TRBJ1-2; D unresolved. Per germline, CDR1 LNHDA and CDR2 SQIVND (reference sequence). The CDR3 has 16 residues. V was clipped by 0 bases and J by 6 bases, with 17 bases between them. The CDR3 DNA reads as TGTGCCAGTAGTATAGATGGCAGCCCTCGACGGGATGGCTACACCTTC. Translated: CASSIDGSPRRDGYTF.

DNA of the CDR3: TGTGCCAGCAGTTTGACCGGACAGAGGAGGACAGATACGCAGTATTTT. Protein: CASSLTGQRRTDTQYF. The chain carries TRBV28 and TRBJ2-3; TRBD1 is a possible D gene (6 bases). The V end lost 3 bases, the J end lost 3 bases, and 16 bases lay between the germline ends. Germline CDR1 MDHEN, CDR2 SYDVKM. The CDR3 contains 16 residues.

The V and J genes are TRBV7-2 and TRBJ1-1, with D possibly being TRBD1 (5 bases). This CDR3 is 15 amino acids long. CDR1 and CDR2 from the germline V gene are SGHTA and FQGNSA. Trimming removed 2 bases at V and 4 bases at J, with 14 bases between. The CDR3 coding sequence is TGTGCCAGCAGCTTAATTGTGGGGGGGAGCACTGAAGCTTTCTTT. Its protein product is CASSLIVGGSTEAFF.

The V call is TRBV7-2, the J call TRBJ2-2; D remains unclear. The CDR3 totals 13 residues. Trimming cost V 5 bases and J 7 bases, with 11 bases left between them. Germline CDR1 SGHTA, CDR2 FQGNSA. CDR3 in amino acids: CASSLQVHGELFF. Written as DNA, the CDR3 is TGTGCCAGCAGCCTCCAAGTACACGGGGAGCTGTTTTTT.

The J gene is TRBJ1-6, the V gene TRBV2; perhaps TRBD1 as D (5 bases). Trimming stripped 1 base from V and 6 bases from J, with 10 bases between. The germline CDR1 and CDR2 sequences are SNHLY and FYNNEI. The CDR3 length is 15 residues. CDR3 DNA: TGTGCCAGCAGTGAAGTGGAACAGGCTAATTCACCCCTCCACTTT. Protein: CASSEVEQANSPLHF.

The chain joins TRBV5-4 to TRBJ2-2; D perhaps matches TRBD2 (5 bases). The V gene's germline CDR1 is SGHNT and CDR2 YYREEE (reference sequence). The ends were cut back, 3 bases at V and 4 bases at J, with 10 bases in the middle. The CDR3 contains 14 residues. CDR3 bases: TGTGCCAGCAGCTCTCCCCGGGGCACCGGGGAGCTGTTTTTT. It specifies CASSSPRGTGELFF.

V usage is TRBV28 and J usage is TRBJ1-5; 10 nucleotides agree with TRBD1. The germline gives CDR1 MDHEN, CDR2 SYDVKM. The CDR3 spans 18 residues. Trimming took 7 bases from V and 2 from J; bases not matched to a gene: 14. The CDR3 protein is CASTRSRDRGLGNQPQHF. In DNA form, the CDR3 reads TGTGCCAGCACCCGGTCCCGGGACAGGGGACTCGGCAATCAGCCCCAGCATTTT.

This chain uses TRBV2 with TRBJ1-3; 8 bases align to TRBD1. The germline CDR1 and CDR2 sequences are SNHLY and FYNNEI. With 2 bases clipped from V and 4 bases from J, the junction kept 1 base outside the gene matches. This CDR3 is 14 amino acids long. Here the CDR3 reads CASSEQGAGNTIYF. In DNA, the CDR3 is TGTGCCAGCAGTGAACAGGGGGCCGGAAACACCATATATTTT.

The rearrangement uses TRBV5-1 and TRBJ2-3; D might be TRBD2 (6 bases). Trimming took off 3 bases at V and 4 bases at J, with 12 bases between the two ends. The CDR3 has 14 amino acids. The germline V gene has CDR1 SGHRS and CDR2 YFSETQ. Written as DNA, the CDR3 is TGCGCCAGCAGCTCGTCGACTAGTTCAGATACGCAGTATTTT. It codes for CASSSSTSSDTQYF.